This T cell receptor (beta chain) emerged from a study of blood T cells in healthy people across ages. This clonotype has just a few counts. The authors ran a second PCR of roughly 6 to 12 cycles using a sample-barcoded 5' primer and a J-beta primer mix. Template switching added a 12-random-nucleotide identifier to every cDNA molecule. TCRdb re-called the 5' RACE reads through MiXCR, storing one row per CDR3 protein. The sample includes 700,000 to 900,000 distinct CDR3 sequences, roughly 24% seen only once; the top ten take around 3%. The sample was also linked to a second study, of T cells of mothers and their children. As reported in that work: A few healthy Caucasian mothers gave samples, and so did their six children. Random nucleotides (2-4) and sample barcodes were added by the M1S primer used in the second PCR. Each mother gave over 8.5 million TCR beta CDR3 reads; each child, approximately 3.3 million.

The clonotype comes from a boy younger than 18 in good health. Material for sequencing was blood.

The CDR3 loop reads CSARWGLQETQYF. In DNA, the CDR3 is TGCAGTGCCAGGTGGGGGCTTCAAGAGACCCAGTACTTC. This rearrangement joins TRBV20-1 to TRBJ2-5; the D gene is possibly TRBD1 (6 bases). The CDR3 is made up of 13 amino acids. Trimming took off 6 bases at V and 2 bases at J, with 13 bases between the two ends. Germline V gene data show CDR1 as DFQATT and CDR2 as SNEGSKA (reference sequence).